This T cell receptor (beta chain) appears in the sequencing data of a study of T-cell memory formation after mild COVID-19. cDNA libraries for TCR alpha and TCR beta, carrying sample barcodes and UMIs, came from 5'RACE with constant-segment primers. In TCRdb, the 5' RACE reads were re-called with MiXCR into one record per CDR3 protein. The sample consists of hundreds of thousands of distinct CDR3 sequences, approximately 14% of them appearing once. Study findings and constraints: Shrinking CD4+ clones were chiefly CM and EM; CD8+ ones were chiefly EMRA. The study detected some responding clones in pre-infection memory, suggesting cross-reactive memory joined.

This CDR3 has 15 residues. Losses at the gene ends were 2 bases for V and 1 base for J; bases not matched to a gene: 1. Germline-derived CDR1 and CDR2 are MNHEY and SMNVEV (reference sequence). This clonotype showed up many times. What it binds is not known. The chain couples TRBV27 to TRBJ1-1; 10 bases line up with TRBD1. The sample was PBMCs or a T cell subset sorted from them (not recorded which). The TCR originated in a young man who had mild COVID-19 (a few samples of this study predate the infection). Cell type and time point are not known. CDR3 in DNA: TGTGCCAGCAGTTTAGGGACAGGGGCGAACACTGAAGCTTTCTTT. This codes for CASSLGTGANTEAFF.